This TCR beta chain was sequenced for a study of T cell responses to AZD1222 COVID-19 vaccine. Here immunoSEQ multiplex PCR was the method, and the copy in TCRdb shows in-frame clones only, minus some. The profile shows 150,000 or so clones, 90% of them singletons. Details on this clone: Its antigen is not identified.

Study-level results: Unmutated regions of variants are reportedly targeted by nearly half of spike-specific TCRs. CD4 TCRs linked to vaccination spanned spike, dominating at 160-218 and 743-854.

V was clipped by 0 bases and J by 0 bases; unmatched bases: 5. This CDR3 has 18 residues. Germline-derived CDR1 and CDR2 are LGHNA and YNFKEQ. The specimen comprised peripheral blood, sampled 28 days after the second AZD1222 dose. This receptor was taken from an adult who received the AZD1222 COVID-19 vaccine. This sequence joins TRBV4-2 and TRBJ2-2; 9 bases are a match to TRBD2. CDR3 in DNA: TGTGCCAGCAGCCAAGATCCTAGCGGGAATCCGAACACCGGGGAGCTGTTTTTT. Its protein is CASSQDPSGNPNTGELFF.